This paragraph reports one T cell receptor (beta chain). This specimen belongs to a study of T-cell memory formation after mild COVID-19. At the level of the study: Among the donors, TCR clusters were largely specific to each donor.

With 5 bases clipped from V and 4 bases from J, the junction kept 7 bases outside the gene matches. The CDR3 length is 16 residues. CDR1 MNHEY and CDR2 SVGEGT come from the germline V gene. The 5'RACE method, run with constant-segment primers, produced TCR alpha and TCR beta cDNA libraries (carrying sample barcodes and UMIs). TCRdb redid the calling of the 5' RACE reads with MiXCR, one entry per CDR3 protein. The top ten hold approximately 40% of the sample, which has around 100,000 distinct CDR3 sequences, around 10% seen once. The sequence was obtained from a man younger than 35 who had mild COVID-19 (a few samples of this study predate the infection). Cell type and time point are not known. The genes are TRBV6-2 or TRBV6-3 and TRBJ1-5; 11 nucleotides agree with TRBD1. The sequencing input was PBMCs or a T cell subset sorted from them (not recorded which). The CDR3: CASSDRDRGINQPQHF. In nucleotides, the CDR3 is TGTGCCAGCAGTGACCGGGACAGGGGGATAAATCAGCCCCAGCATTTT.